What follows describes a single TCR beta chain. The antigen remains unidentified. Per the germline V gene, CDR1 is SGHAT and CDR2 is FQNNGV. CDR3 size: 12 residues. With 4 bases clipped from V and 7 bases from J, the junction kept 1 base outside the gene matches. These data originate in a study of CD8 T cells in Susac syndrome. Study-wide background: Within the sequenced Susac syndrome patient group, about six exhibited active disease and eight were in remission. Patients with Susac syndrome were, at the time of blood collection, therapy-naive, maintained on corticosteroids, or maintained on intravenous immunoglobulin alone.

Negative isolation was used for CD8+ and CD4+ T cells, and FACS enrichment was applied to TEMRA cells. The study, taken as a whole, reports: A relatively small number of individuals underwent TCR sequencing and HLA analysis.

Reverse transcription of about 0.5 to 1 ug RNA was carried out with random hexamers. TCRdb ran MiXCR on the immunoSEQ multiplex PCR reads and lists one entry per CDR3 protein. This table holds under 200,000 distinct CDR3 sequences, around nine tenths found once. The sample comprised CD4+ T cells from PBMCs. The origin of this receptor is a human donor with Susac syndrome. The chain is built from TRBV11-2 and TRBJ2-1; TRBD1 matches 7 bases. For the CDR3, the DNA is TGTGCCAGCAGCTCGACAGGGAATGAGCAGTTCTTC. Protein: CASSSTGNEQFF. Combining the CDR3 with reference TRBV11-2 and TRBJ2-1 gives the whole variable domain EAGVAQSPRYKIIEKRQSVAFWCNPISGHATLYWYQQILGQGPKLLIQFQNNGVVDDSQLPKDRFSAERLKGVDSTLKIQPAKLEDSAVYLCASSSTGNEQFFGPGTRLTVL.